This is a list of T cell receptor beta chains from one sample in a study of shared clonotypes between healthy human individuals. Repertoires were generated with immunoSEQ multiplex PCR, while TCRdb's copy carries only in-frame clones and drops some. The repertoire holds 760,000 or so clones, with around 96% as singletons. The material sequenced was naive CD8+ T cells sorted from blood. The source of these receptors is a man under 40 in good health. The conserved cysteine and the conserved F or W are not part of the CDR3 here. The order of the fields is D gene, V gene, CDR3 protein. A D gene is named only where the DNA matches it firmly.

>TRBD1|TRBV11-2
ASRPTGTAPYNEQF
>TRBD1|TRBV5-6
ASSFGTALGSTDTQY
>.|TRBV6-5
ASSWGAEQPQH
>TRBD2|TRBV27
ASSLFGAGGLYNEQF
>TRBD2|TRBV19
ASSEETSGFNYNEQF
>.|TRBV7-2
ASSLAGRSSEQY
>.|TRBV11-2
ASSTLADFYNEQF
>.|TRBV27
ASTSFPSSSTDTQY
>.|TRBV7-6
ASSLVGQLSNEQF
>TRBD2|TRBV4-1
ASSQDRAGGIEETQY
>TRBD2|TRBV5-5
ASSLGFSREDIEQY
>TRBD2|TRBV10-2
ASSPGAGGTDTQY
>.|TRBV19
ASSGDLQRLTGELF
>.|TRBV5-1
ASSPGHGYNEQF
>TRBD1|TRBV7-6
ASSYRGWEEKLF
>.|TRBV28
ASSPRVSYEQY
>TRBD1|TRBV5-4
ASSWEDRGREQF
>.|TRBV4-1
ASSQVQASNQPQH
>.|TRBV6-1
ASSDANYEQY
>TRBD2|TRBV18
ASSPSRTSPSTDTQY
>.|TRBV29-1
SVGQNTGELF
>TRBD2|TRBV10-1
ASSELRESTGELF
>.|TRBV2
ASSGSVGELF
>TRBD2|TRBV6-1
ASKGPPGRTDTQY
>TRBD1|TRBV27
ASASTGPFNEQF
>TRBD2|TRBV13
ASSLGVAGGHLNEQF
>TRBD2|TRBV11-2
ASSSRAGDPDNEQF
>.|TRBV27
ASSSDLGLGDSYNEQF
>.|TRBV29-1
SYSRGGGNIQY
>TRBD2|TRBV7-9
ASSRAGLAGGGDTQY
>.|TRBV7-9
ASSFQGSSYEQY
>.|TRBV27
ASSLWSGSYEQY
>.|TRBV9
ASLTGPNYSGNTIY
>TRBD2|TRBV10-3
AISDEVGLALNEQY
>.|TRBV5-1
ASSLDPGTGRSYEQY
>TRBD1|TRBV7-6
ASSDRGADTQY
>.|TRBV7-9
ASSLLPNTEAF
>.|TRBV11-2
ASSLVGMGGGTDTQY
>.|TRBV6-4
ASSRRRRGSNQPQH
>TRBD2|TRBV5-1
ASSPSAGGPGEQY
>TRBD1|TRBV4-1
ASSHDREKNTGELF
>.|TRBV4-3
ASSPSPGGVEQF
>.|TRBV6-5
ASSYGGGYNEQF
>TRBD2|TRBV29-1
SVKGLAGDYNEQF
>TRBD1|TRBV27
ASSIDRGFFYGYT
>.|TRBV27
ASSSPHEETQY
>.|TRBV7-2
ASSFGGDITGYNQPQH
>.|TRBV13
ASSLRETQQY
>TRBD2|TRBV9
ASSQSGGAETQY
>.|TRBV10-3
AIPLGGSREQY
>.|TRBV29-1
SVNLGSYNEQF
>.|TRBV9
ASSVGGETYEQY
>.|TRBV7-8
ASSARQNSNQPQH
>.|TRBV7-9
ASSFPGSEQY
>.|TRBV4-3
ASSHEGRVNEQF
>TRBD2|TRBV13
ASIPPHSGITDTQY
>.|TRBV19
ASSIDLGSYGYT
>.|TRBV27
ASSMGRTIGANVLT
>TRBD1|TRBV29-1
SVTLQGETEAF